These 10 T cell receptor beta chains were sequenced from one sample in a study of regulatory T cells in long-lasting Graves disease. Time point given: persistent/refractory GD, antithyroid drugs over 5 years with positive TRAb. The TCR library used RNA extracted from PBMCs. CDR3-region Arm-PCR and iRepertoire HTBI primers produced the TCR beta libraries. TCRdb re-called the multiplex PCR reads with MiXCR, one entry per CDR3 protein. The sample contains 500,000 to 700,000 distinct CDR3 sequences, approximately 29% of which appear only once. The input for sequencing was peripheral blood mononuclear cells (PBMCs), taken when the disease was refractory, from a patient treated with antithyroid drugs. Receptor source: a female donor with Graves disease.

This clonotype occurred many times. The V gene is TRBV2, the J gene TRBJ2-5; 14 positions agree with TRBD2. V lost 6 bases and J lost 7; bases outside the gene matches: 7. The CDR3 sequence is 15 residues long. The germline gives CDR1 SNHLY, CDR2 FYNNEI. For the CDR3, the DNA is TGTGCCAGCAGCTCGGGACTAGCGGGAGAACGGACCCAGTACTTC. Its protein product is CASSSGLAGERTQYF.

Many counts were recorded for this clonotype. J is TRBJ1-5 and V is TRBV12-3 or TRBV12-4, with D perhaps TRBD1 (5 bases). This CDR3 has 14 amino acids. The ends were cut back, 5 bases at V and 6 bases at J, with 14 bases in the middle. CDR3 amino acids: CASSRGLGRQPQHF. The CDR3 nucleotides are TGTGCCAGCAGTCGGGGCTTGGGCCGTCAGCCCCAGCATTTT.

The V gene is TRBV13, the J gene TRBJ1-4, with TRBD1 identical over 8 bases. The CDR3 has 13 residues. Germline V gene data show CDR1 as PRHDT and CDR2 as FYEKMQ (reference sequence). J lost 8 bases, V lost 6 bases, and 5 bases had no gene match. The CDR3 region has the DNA TGTGCCAGCAGGGTCTGGACAGGGGAAAAACTGTTTTTT. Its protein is CASRVWTGEKLFF. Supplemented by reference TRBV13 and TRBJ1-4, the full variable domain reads AAGVIQSPRHLIKEKRETATLKCYPIPRHDTVYWYQQGPGQDPQFLISFYEKMQSDKGSIPDRFSAQQFSDYHSELNMSSLELGDSALYFCASRVWTGEKLFFGSGTQLSVL.

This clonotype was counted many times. The CDR3, as DNA: TGCAGTGCTAGTGGTGGGGCCCAGCAAGAGACCCAGTACTTC. This encodes CSASGGAQQETQYF. The chain combines TRBV20-1 with TRBJ2-5; weak D call: TRBD1 (5 bases). This CDR3 contains 14 residues. CDR1 and CDR2 from the germline V gene are DFQATT and SNEGSKA (reference sequence). Trimming removed 3 bases from V and 2 bases from J, with 13 bases in between.

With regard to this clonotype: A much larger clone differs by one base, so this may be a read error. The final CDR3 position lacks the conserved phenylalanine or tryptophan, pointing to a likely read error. This CDR3 is CASNAQGSTEAFS. CDR3 sequence (DNA): TGTGCCAGCAACGCACAGGGGAGCACTGAAGCTTTCTCT. The rearrangement uses TRBV12-3 or TRBV12-4 and TRBJ1-1; 7 positions agree with TRBD1. V gave up 7 bases and J gave up 4 bases; unmatched junction bases: 6. The CDR3 consists of 13 residues.

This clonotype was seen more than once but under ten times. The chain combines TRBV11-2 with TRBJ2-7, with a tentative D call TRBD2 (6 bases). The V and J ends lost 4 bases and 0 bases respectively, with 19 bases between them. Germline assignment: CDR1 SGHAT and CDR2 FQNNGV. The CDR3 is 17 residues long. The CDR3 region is CASSSSSRGDGSYEQYF. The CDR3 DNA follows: TGTGCCAGCAGCTCCTCCTCCCGCGGGGATGGCTCCTACGAGCAGTACTTC.

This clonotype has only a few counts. CDR3: CASTGRGTGGSNQPQHF. CDR3 DNA: TGTGCCAGCACCGGACGAGGGACGGGAGGGAGCAATCAGCCCCAGCATTTT. The gene calls are TRBV6-1 and TRBJ1-5; tentatively, D is TRBD1 (5 bases). CDR3 length: 17 residues. Germline V gives CDR1 MNHNS, CDR2 SASEGT. V lost 7 bases, J lost 1 base, and 20 bases lay in between.

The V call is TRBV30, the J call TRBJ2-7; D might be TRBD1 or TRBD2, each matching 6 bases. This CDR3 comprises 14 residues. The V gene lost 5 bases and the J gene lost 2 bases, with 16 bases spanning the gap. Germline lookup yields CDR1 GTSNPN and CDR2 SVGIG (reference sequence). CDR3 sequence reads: CAWVSGGGPYEQYF. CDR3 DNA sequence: TGTGCCTGGGTTTCCGGAGGGGGACCCTACGAGCAGTACTTC.

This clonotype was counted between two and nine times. The CDR3 spells CASSFKAGPQETQYF. The CDR3 nucleotides read TGTGCCAGCAGTTTCAAAGCGGGACCCCAAGAGACCCAGTACTTC. The chain joins TRBV6-5 to TRBJ2-5; 7 bases are shared with TRBD2. Germline loops: CDR1 MNHEY, CDR2 SVGAGI. Trimming took 4 bases from V and 1 from J; bases not matched to a gene: 6. This CDR3 contains 15 residues.

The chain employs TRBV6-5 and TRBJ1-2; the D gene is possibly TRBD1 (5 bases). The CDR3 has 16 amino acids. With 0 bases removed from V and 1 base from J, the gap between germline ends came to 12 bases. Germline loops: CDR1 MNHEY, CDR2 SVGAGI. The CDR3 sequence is CASSYSIGDYNYGYTF. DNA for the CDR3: TGTGCCAGCAGTTACTCGATAGGGGACTATAACTATGGCTACACCTTC.